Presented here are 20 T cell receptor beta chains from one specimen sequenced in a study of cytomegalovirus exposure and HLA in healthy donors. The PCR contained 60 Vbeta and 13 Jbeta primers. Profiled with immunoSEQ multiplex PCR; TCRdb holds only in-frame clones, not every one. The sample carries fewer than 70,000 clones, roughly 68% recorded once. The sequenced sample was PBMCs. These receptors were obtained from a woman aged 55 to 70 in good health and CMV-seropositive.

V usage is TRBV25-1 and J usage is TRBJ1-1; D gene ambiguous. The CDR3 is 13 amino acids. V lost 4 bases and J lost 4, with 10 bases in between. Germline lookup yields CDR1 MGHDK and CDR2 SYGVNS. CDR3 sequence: CASSGDRGTEAFF. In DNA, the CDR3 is TGTGCCAGCAGTGGCGACCGAGGCACTGAAGCTTTCTTT.

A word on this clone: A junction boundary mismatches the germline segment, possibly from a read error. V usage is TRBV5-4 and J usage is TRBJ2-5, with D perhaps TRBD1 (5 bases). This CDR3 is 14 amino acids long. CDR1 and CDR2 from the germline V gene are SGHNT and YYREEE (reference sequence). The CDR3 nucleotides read TGTGCCAGCAGTCGCCGACAGAACCAAGAGACCAAGTACTTC. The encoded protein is CASSRRQNQETKYF.

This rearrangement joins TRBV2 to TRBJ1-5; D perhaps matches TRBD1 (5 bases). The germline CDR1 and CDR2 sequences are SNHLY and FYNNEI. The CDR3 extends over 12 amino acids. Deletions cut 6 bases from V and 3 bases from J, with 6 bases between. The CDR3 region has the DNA TGTGCCAGCAGACAGGACAATCAGCCCCAGCATTTT. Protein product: CASRQDNQPQHF.

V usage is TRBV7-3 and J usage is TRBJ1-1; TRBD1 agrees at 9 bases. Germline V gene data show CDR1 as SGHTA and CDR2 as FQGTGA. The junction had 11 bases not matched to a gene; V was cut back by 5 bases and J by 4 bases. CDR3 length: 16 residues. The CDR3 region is CASSLGYTGGFTEAFF. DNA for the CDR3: TGTGCCAGCAGCCTCGGATATACAGGGGGCTTCACTGAAGCTTTCTTT.

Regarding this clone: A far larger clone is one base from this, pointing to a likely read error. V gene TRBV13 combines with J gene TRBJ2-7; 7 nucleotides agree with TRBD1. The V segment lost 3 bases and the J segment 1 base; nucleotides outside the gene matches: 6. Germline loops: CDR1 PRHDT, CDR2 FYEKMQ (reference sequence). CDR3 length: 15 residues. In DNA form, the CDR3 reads TGTGCCAGCAGCTTCCGGCACAGGGGATCCTACGAGCAGTACTTC. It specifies CASSFRHRGSYEQYF.

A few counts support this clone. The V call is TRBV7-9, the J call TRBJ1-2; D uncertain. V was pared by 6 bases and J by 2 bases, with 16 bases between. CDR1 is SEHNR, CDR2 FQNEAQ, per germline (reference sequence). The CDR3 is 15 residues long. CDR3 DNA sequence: TGTGCCAGCAGTTCCTCGGTCGGTCCGAACTATGGCTACACCTTC. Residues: CASSSSVGPNYGYTF.

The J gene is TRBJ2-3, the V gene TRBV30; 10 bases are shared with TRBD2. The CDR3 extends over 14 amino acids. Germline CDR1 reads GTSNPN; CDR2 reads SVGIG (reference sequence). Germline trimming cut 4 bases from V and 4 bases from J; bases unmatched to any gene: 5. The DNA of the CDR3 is TGTGCCTGGAACCAAGGACTAGCGGCAGATACGCAGTATTTT. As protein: CAWNQGLAADTQYF.

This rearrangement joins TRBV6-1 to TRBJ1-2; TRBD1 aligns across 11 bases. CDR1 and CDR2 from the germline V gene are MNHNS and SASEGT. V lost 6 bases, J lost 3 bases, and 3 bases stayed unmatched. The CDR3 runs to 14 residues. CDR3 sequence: CASRGTGGDYGYTF. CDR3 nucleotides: TGTGCCAGCAGGGGGACAGGGGGGGACTATGGCTACACCTTC.

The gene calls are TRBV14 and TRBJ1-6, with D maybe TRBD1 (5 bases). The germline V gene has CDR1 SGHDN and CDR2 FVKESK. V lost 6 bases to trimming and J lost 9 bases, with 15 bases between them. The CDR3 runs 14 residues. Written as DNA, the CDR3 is TGTGCCAGCAGATCTTATGACAGAACTTCACCCCTCCACTTT. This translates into CASRSYDRTSPLHF.

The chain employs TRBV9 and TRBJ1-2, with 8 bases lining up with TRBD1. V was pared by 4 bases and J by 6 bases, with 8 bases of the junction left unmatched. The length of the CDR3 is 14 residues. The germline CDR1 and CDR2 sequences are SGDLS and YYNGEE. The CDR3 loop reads CASSSQGAGNGYTF. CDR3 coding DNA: TGTGCCAGCAGCTCCCAGGGGGCCGGCAATGGCTACACCTTC.

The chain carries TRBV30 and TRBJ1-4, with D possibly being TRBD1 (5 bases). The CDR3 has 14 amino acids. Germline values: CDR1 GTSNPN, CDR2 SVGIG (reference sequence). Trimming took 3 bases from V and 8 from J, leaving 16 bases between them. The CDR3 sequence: CAWRGRGLGEKLFF. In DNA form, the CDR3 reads TGTGCCTGGAGGGGAAGGGGTCTGGGAGAAAAACTGTTTTTT.

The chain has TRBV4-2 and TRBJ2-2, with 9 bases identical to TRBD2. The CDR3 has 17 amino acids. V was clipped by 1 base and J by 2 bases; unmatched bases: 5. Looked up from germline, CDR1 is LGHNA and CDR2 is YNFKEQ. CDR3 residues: CASSQAASGANTGELFF. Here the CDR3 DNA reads TGTGCCAGCAGCCAAGCGGCTAGCGGGGCCAACACCGGGGAGCTGTTTTTT.

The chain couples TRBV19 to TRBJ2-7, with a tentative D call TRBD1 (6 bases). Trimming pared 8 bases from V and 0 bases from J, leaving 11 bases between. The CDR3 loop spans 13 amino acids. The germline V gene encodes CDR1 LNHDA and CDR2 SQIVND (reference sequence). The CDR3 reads CASSRTDSYEQYF. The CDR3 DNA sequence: TGTGCCAGTTCCCGGACAGACTCCTACGAGCAGTACTTC.

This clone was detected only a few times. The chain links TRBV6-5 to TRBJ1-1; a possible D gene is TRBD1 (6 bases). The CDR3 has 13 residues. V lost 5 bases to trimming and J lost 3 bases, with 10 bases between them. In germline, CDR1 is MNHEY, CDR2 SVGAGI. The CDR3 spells CASSQTGYTEAFF. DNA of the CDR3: TGTGCCAGCAGTCAGACAGGTTACACTGAAGCTTTCTTT.

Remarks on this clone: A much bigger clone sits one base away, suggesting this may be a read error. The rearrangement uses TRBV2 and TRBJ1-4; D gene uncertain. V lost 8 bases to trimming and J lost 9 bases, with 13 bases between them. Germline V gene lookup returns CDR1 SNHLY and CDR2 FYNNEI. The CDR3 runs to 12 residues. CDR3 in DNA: TGTGCCAGCGGAGTGGAGGATAAAAAACTGTTTTTT. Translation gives CASGVEDKKLFF.

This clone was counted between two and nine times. The CDR3: CASKLIGGSDSPLHF. CDR3 nucleotides: TGTGCCAGCAAGCTTATAGGGGGCTCTGATTCACCCCTCCACTTT. J is TRBJ1-6 and V is TRBV6-5, with 7 bases aligning to TRBD1. This CDR3 has 15 residues. Trimming removed 7 bases from V and 8 bases from J; junction bases left unmatched: 11. CDR1 and CDR2 (germline): MNHEY, SVGAGI.

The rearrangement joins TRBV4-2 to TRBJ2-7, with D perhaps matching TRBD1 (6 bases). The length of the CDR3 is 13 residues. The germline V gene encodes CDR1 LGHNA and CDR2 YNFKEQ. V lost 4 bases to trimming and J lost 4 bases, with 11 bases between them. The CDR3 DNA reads TGTGCCAGCAGCCCCGGGACATTGTACGAGCAGTACTTC. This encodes CASSPGTLYEQYF.

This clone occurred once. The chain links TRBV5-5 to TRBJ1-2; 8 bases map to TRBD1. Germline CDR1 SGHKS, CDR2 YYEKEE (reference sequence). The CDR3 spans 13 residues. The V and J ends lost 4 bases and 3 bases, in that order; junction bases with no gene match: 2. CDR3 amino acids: CASSPGQDYGYTF. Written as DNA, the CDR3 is TGTGCCAGCAGCCCGGGACAGGACTATGGCTACACCTTC. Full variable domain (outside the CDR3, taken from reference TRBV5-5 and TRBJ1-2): DAGVTQSPTHLIKTRGQQVTLRCSPISGHKSVSWYQQVLGQGPQFIFQYYEKEERGRGNFPDRFSARQFPNYSSELNVNALLLGDSALYLCASSPGQDYGYTFGSGTRLTVV.

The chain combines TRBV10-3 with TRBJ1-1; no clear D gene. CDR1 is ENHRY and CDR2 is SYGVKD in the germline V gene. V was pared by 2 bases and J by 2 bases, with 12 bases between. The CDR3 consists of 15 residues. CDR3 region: CAISEPAGPNTEAFF. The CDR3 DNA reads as TGTGCCATCAGTGAGCCGGCGGGCCCAAACACTGAAGCTTTCTTT.

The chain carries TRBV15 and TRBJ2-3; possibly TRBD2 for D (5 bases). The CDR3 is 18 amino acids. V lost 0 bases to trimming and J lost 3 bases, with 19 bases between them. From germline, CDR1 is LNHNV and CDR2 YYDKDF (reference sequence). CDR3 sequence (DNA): TGTGCCACCAGCAGAGATATCGCACTAGTTCGAGTGACAGATACGCAGTATTTT. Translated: CATSRDIALVRVTDTQYF.